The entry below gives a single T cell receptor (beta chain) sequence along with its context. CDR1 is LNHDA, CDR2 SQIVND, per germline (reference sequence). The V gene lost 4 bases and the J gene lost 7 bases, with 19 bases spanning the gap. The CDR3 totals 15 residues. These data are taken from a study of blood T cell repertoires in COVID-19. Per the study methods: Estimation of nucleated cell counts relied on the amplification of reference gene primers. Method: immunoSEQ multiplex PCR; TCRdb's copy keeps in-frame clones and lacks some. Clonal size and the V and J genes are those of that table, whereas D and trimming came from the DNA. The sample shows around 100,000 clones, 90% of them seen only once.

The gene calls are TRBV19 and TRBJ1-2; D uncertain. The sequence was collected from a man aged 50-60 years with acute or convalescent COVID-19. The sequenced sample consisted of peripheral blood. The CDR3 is CASSTSGLGRPGYTF. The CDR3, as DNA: TGTGCCAGTAGTACCTCCGGACTAGGTCGTCCTGGCTACACCTTC. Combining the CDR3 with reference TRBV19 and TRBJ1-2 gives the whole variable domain DGGITQSPKYLFRKEGQNVTLSCEQNLNHDAMYWYRQDPGQGLRLIYYSQIVNDFQKGDIAEGYSVSREKKESFPLTVTSAQKNPTAFYLCASSTSGLGRPGYTFGSGTRLTVV.